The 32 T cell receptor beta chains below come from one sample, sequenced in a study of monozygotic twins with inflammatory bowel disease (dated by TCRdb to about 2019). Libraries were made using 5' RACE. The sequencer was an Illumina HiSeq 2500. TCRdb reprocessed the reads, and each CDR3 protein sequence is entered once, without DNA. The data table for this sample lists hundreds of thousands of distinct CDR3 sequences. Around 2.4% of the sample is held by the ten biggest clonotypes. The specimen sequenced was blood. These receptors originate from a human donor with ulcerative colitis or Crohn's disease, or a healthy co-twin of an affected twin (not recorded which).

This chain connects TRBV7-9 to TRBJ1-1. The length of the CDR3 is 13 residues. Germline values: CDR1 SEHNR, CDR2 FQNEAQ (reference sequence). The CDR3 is CASSPQSWTEAFF. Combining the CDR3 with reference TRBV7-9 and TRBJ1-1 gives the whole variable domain DTGVSQNPRHKITKRGQNVTFRCDPISEHNRLYWYRQTLGQGPEFLTYFQNEAQLEKSRLLSDRFSAERPKGSFSTLEIQRTEQGDSAMYLCASSPQSWTEAFFGQGTRLTVV.

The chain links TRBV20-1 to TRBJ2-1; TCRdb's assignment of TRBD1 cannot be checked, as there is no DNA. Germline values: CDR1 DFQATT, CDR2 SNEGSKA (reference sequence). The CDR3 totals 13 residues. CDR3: CSASQAGDNEQFF.

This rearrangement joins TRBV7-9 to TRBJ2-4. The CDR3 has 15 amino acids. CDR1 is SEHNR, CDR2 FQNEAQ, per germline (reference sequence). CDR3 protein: CASSPFLGAKNIQYF.

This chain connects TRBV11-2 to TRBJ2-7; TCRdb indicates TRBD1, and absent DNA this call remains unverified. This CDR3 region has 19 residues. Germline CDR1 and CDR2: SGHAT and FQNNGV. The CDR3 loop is CASSLDRSPRQGWPYEQYF.

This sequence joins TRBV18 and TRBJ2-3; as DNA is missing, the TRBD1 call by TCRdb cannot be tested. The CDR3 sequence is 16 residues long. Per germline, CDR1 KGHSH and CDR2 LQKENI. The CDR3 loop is CASSQAQGASTDTQYF.

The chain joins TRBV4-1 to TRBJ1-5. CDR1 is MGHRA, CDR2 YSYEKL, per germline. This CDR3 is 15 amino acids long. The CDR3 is CASSPQKNSNQPQHF.

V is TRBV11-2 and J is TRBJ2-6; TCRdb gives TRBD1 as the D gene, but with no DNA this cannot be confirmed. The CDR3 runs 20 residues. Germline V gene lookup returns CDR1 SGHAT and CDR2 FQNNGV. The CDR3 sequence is CASTQQFWGVKRSGANVLTF.

CDR3 protein: CASSLAIGDNSPLHF. This chain links TRBV7-9 with TRBJ1-6. The CDR3 has 15 amino acids. CDR1 SEHNR and CDR2 FQNEAQ come from the germline V gene (reference sequence).

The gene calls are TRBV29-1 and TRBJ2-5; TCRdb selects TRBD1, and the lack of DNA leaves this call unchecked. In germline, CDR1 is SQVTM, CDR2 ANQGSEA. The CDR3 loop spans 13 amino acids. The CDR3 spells CSVRDIKQETQYF.

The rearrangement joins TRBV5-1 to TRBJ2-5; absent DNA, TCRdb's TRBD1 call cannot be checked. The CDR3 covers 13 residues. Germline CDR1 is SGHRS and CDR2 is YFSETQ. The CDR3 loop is CASSTPAEETQYF.

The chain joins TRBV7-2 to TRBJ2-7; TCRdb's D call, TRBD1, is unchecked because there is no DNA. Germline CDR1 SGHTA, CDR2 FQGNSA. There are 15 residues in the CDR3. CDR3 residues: CASSLEGQSSYEQYF. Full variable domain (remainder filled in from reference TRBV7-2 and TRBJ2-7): GAGVSQSPSNKVTEKGKDVELRCDPISGHTALYWYRQSLGQGLEFLIYFQGNSAPDKSGLPSDRFSAERTGGSVSTLTIQRTQQEDSAVYLCASSLEGQSSYEQYFGPGTRLTVT.

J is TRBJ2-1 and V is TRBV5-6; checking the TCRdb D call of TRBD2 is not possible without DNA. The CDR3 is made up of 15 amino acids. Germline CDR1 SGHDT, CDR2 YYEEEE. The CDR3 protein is CASSSSEGYGNEQFF.

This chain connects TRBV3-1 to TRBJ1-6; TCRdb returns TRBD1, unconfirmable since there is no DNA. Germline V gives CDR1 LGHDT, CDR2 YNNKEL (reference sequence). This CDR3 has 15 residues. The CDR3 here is CASSHRTGASSPLHF.

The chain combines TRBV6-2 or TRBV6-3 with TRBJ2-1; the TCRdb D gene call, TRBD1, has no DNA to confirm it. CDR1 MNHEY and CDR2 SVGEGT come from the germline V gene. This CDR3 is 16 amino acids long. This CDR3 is CASSRRGRGYFDEQFF.

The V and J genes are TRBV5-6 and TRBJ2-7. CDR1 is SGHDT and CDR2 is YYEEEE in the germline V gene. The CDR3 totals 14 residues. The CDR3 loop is CASSLQLKPYEQYF.

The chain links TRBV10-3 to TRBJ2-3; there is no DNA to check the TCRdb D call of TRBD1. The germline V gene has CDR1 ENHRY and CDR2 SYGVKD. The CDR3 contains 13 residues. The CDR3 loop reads CAISGIGTDTQYF.

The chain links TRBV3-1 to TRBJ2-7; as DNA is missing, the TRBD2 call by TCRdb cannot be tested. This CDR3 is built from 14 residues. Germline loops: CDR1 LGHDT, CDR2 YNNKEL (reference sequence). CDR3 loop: CASRLSGAAYEQYF.

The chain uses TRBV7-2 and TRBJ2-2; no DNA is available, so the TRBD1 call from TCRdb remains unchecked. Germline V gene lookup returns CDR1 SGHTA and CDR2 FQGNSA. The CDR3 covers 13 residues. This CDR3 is CASSSAGVGELFF.

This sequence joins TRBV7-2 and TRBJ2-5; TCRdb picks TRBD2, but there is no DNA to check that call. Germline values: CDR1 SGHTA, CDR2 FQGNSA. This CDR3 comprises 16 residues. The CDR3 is CASSLGTSGRWETQYF.

The CDR3 is CATSDLWQKGTDICRTEAFF. The chain is built from TRBV24-1 and TRBJ1-1; TCRdb's assignment of TRBD1 cannot be checked, as there is no DNA. This CDR3 has 20 residues. CDR1 and CDR2 (germline): KGHDR, SFDVKD.

The CDR3 loop reads CASSLDRTHGYTF. V and J are TRBV5-1 and TRBJ1-2; TCRdb calls TRBD1, which cannot be checked without DNA. Germline V lookup: CDR1 SGHRS, CDR2 YFSETQ. CDR3 length: 13 residues.

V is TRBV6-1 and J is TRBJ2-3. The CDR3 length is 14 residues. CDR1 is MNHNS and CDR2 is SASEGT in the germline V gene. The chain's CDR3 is CASSGGHSSDTQYF.

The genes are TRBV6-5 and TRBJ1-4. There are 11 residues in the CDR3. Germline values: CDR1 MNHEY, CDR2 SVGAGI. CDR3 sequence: CASSHGEKLFF.

CDR3 region: CASSLLRGAQPQHF. V and J are TRBV6-1 and TRBJ1-5; TCRdb returns TRBD1, unconfirmable since there is no DNA. The CDR3 is 14 residues long. CDR1 is MNHNS, CDR2 SASEGT, per germline.

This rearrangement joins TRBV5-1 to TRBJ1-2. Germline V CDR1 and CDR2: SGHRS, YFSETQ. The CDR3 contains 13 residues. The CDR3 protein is CASSWDRDGGYTF.

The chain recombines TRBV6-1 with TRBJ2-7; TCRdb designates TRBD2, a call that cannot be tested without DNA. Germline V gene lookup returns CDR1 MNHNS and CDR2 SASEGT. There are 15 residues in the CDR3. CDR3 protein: CASSISGGPSYEQYF.

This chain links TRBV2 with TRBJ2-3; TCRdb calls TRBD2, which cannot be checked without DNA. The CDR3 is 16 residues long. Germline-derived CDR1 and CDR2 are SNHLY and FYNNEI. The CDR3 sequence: CASTPGTSGGTDTQYF. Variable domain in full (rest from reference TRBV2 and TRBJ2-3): EPEVTQTPSHQVTQMGQEVILRCVPISNHLYFYWYRQILGQKVEFLVSFYNNEISEKSEIFDDQFSVERPDGSNFTLKIRSTKLEDSAMYFCASTPGTSGGTDTQYFGPGTRLTVL.

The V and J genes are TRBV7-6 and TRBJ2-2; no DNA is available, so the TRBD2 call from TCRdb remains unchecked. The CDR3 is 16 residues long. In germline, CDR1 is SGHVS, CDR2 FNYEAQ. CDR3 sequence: CASSQRGGDNTGELFF.

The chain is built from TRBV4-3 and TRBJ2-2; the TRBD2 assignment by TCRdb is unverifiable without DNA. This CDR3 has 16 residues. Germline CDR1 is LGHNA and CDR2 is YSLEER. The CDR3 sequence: CASSQDNLREVGELFF.

CDR3 amino acids: CASSGAGTDTQYF. This chain links TRBV27 with TRBJ2-3; the TCRdb call, TRBD1, lacks DNA for checking. This CDR3 contains 13 residues. Germline V gene data show CDR1 as MNHEY and CDR2 as SMNVEV (reference sequence).

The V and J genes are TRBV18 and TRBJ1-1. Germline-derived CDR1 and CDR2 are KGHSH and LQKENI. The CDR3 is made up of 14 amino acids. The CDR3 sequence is CASSPLIGNTEAFF.

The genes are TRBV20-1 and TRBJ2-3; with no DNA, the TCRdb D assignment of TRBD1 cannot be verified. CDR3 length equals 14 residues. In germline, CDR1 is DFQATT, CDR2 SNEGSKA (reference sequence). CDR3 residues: CSATQGSGTDTQYF.